Here is one TCR beta chain with its context. This entry belongs to a study of cytotoxic CD8 clonotypes in ibrutinib-treated CLL. Study summary: Patients attained about 25 partial and 2 complete responses; at median around 63 months, about 14 remained remitted while around twelve progressed. Response samples followed a median 12 months of treatment, range 6 to 36.

Deep sequencing aimed at 1 in 200,000 to 1 in 1 million T cells' resolution. Sequencing was performed with immunoSEQ multiplex PCR; in TCRdb, only in-frame clones are kept and a portion is missing. The sample carries roughly 150,000 clones, under 85% recorded once. Germline assignment: CDR1 SGHTS and CDR2 YDEGEE. The CDR3 consists of 17 residues. V shed 7 bases and J 4 bases; nucleotides not matched to a gene: 18. The source is a human donor with chronic lymphocytic leukemia. This material consisted of PBMCs, taken after 24 months of ibrutinib treatment. The chain uses TRBV5-8 and TRBJ2-5, with TRBD2 identical over 8 bases. CDR3 sequence reads: CASPRAPWREEVETQYF. The CDR3 nucleotides read TGTGCCAGCCCCAGGGCCCCATGGCGGGAGGAGGTAGAGACCCAGTACTTC.